This T cell receptor (beta chain) was observed in a study of blood T cell repertoires in COVID-19. Study summary: The samples span acute and convalescent COVID-19 from the United States, Italy and Spain. From T cells, B-cell-depleted T cells, or PBMCs came the material, which was cDNA or gDNA.

In the authors' methods: Estimation of nucleated cell counts relied on the amplification of reference gene primers. Clones were read by immunoSEQ multiplex PCR, and TCRdb kept only the in-frame ones, dropping some. The DNA gave D and trimming, while V, J and clone size come from that table. The table shows a few hundred thousand clones, with 65% to 90% occurring only once. This clone was seen only once. The V and J ends lost 0 bases and 0 bases respectively, with 9 bases between them. The CDR3 length is 16 residues. CDR1 is MNHEY and CDR2 is SVGAGI in the germline V gene. This chain links TRBV6-5 with TRBJ2-1; no reliable D call. The source of this sequence is a man over 45 with acute or convalescent COVID-19. Sequences were obtained from peripheral blood. The CDR3 loop is CASSYSVPSSYNEQFF. CDR3 nucleotides: TGTGCCAGCAGTTACTCGGTACCGAGCTCCTACAATGAGCAGTTCTTC.